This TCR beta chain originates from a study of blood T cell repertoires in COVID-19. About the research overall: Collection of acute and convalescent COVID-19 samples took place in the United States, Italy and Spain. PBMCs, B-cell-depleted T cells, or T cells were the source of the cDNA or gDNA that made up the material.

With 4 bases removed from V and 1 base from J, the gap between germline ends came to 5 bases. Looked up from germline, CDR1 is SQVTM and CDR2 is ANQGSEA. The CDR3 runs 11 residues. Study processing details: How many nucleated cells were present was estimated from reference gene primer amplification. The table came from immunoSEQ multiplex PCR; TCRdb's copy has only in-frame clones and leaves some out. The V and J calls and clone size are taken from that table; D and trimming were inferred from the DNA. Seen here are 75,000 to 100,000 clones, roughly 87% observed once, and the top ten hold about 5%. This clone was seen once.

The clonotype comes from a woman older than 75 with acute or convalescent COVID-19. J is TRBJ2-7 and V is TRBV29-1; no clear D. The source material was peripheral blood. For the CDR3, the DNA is TGCAGCGTTGCGGAGTCCTACGAGCAGTACTTC. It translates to CSVAESYEQYF.